This paragraph reports one T cell receptor beta chain. What antigen it recognizes has not been identified. Per-base quality was not reported, and no clone a single base away is much larger than it. The data stem from a study of blood T cell repertoires in COVID-19 (dated by TCRdb to about 2020). Background on the whole study: Collaborator samples came from the United States, Italy and Spain and covered acute and convalescent phases of COVID-19. The material from the prospective study consisted of cDNA or gDNA derived from T cells, B-cell-depleted T cells, or PBMCs. The dataset comprised deeply sampled blood TCRbeta repertoires from subjects exposed to, actively infected with, or recovered from COVID-19. The repertoires were released in a freely available public database meant as a resource for research on the immune response to SARS-CoV-2. The samples were drawn from two sources: the first 160 participants of the ongoing ImmuneRACE study, and 1,000 to 1,500 subjects contributed by 6 global collaborators. Sample metadata almost always included a de-identified subject ID, COVID-19 status, age in years and sex. Where available, HLA class I and class II types were taken from metadata supplied by the sample provider and were not determined by assay-based typing.

Study-level results and caveats: The quantity of clinical and demographic metadata differed by source and by participant and was supplied without curation.

TCRbeta CDR3 regions were amplified from genomic DNA by means of the immunoSEQ Assay, a bias-controlled multiplex PCR. As for how the authors treated the data: The number of nucleated cells in each sample was estimated by amplification of reference gene primers within the assay. To quantify the absolute abundance of each unique TCRbeta CDR3 rearrangement, sequence reads were collapsed and filtered. For each sample, productive Simpson clonality was calculated as the square root of Simpson's diversity index over productive rearrangements. The source is immuneACCESS, and TCRdb retained only in-frame sequences with V and J called. Part of the clones is not carried over; for the studies checked, unresolved V genes explain less than half of this, and the remainder is unexplained. The DNA gave D and trimming, while V, J and clone size come from that table. The sample table lists some 44,000 clones, around 79% of them with a count of one. Of the sample, roughly a quarter is held by the ten largest clones.

The collaborating institutions used their own protocols to collect whole blood in K2EDTA tubes. For TCRbeta analysis, collaborators shipped samples in one of three forms: frozen whole blood, isolated PBMCs, or DNA extracted from either of those sample types. The sample comprised peripheral blood. The origin of this receptor is a woman aged 55-75 years with acute or convalescent COVID-19.

The sequence in DNA is TGCGCCAGCCATTCCGCAGGGGTTAGCGACTATGGCTACACCTTC. The encoded protein is CASHSAGVSDYGYTF. This receptor chain uses TRBV5-1 and TRBJ1-2, with TRBD1 as a weak D call on 6 bases. The CDR1 and CDR2 encoded by the germline V gene are SGHRS and YFSETQ. The CDR3 runs 15 amino acids, cysteine and phenylalanine included. This entry keeps only the CDR3 DNA: 45 bases, framed from base 1. V drops 7 bases and J drops 3 bases, leaving 19 bases in between.